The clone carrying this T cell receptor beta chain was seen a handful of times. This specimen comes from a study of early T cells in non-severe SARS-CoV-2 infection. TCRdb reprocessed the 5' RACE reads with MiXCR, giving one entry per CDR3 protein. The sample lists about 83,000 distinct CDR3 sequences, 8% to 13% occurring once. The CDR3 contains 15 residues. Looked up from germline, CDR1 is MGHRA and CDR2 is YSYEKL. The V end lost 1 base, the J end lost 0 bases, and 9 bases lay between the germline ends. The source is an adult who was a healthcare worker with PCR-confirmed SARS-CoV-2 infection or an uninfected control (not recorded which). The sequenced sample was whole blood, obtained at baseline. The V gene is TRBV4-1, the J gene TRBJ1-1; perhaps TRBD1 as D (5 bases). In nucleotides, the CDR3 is TGCGCCAGCAGCCAAGGACAGATTATGAACACTGAAGCTTTCTTT. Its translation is CASSQGQIMNTEAFF.